This TCR beta chain stems from a study of cytomegalovirus exposure and HLA in healthy donors (dated by TCRdb to about 2017). General notes on the study: An earlier analysis of roughly 500 of the donors reported 250 to 300 Gb of sequence data and more than 90 million unique TCR beta sequences from roughly 200 million T cells. Approximately 300 gigabases of sequencing data and approximately 91 million unique TCR sequences made up an early release that covered 640 HLA-typed donors. Of the 350 to 450 genotyped donors, over 70% fell in the genetic ancestry cluster associated with self-reported Caucasian donors. The study was designed to test whether signatures of past pathogen exposure could be identified by cataloging public T cell receptors. The study profiled the T cell repertoires of some 610 subjects by immunosequencing and related them to cytomegalovirus serostatus. A separate validation cohort of about 110 different subjects was used in addition to the roughly 700-subject first cohort. High-throughput TCR immunosequencing, statistical association of individual TCRs with disease status, and machine learning were combined to predict cytomegalovirus infection status. To study patterns of TCR occurrence, a later analysis re-analyzed previously published TCR beta repertoires from 700 or so donors and added high-resolution HLA genotyping. Rather than using new phenotypic data, the later analysis identified candidate immune exposures from TCR beta sequences and from how often those sequences occurred across donors. An earlier analysis of 587 of the donors used high-throughput TCR beta sequencing to judge whether each TCR beta V gene segment behaved as functional or pseudogenic. Donor age, sex, ethnicity and CMV serostatus were compiled alongside the repertoire data. In a later genetic analysis, genome-wide SNP genotypes for about 60% of the 666 donors were used, and that subset was treated as a discovery cohort. Every repertoire in the discovery cohort had been generated on one and the same sequencing platform. HLA typing covered class I and class II loci at four-digit resolution. Typing coverage differed by locus: A, B, C, DRB1 and DQB1 were typed in about 620-640 donors, DQA1 in about 500, DPA1 in 600 to 610, and DPB1 in roughly 470. Roughly 5 DR-DQ haplotypes were handled as single units for association and clustering because linkage in the cohort was strong. Among a few hundred genotyped donors of the cohort, an average of around 240,000 unique TCR beta nucleotide sequences were sequenced per donor, approximately 20% of them non-productive. The paper as a whole reports these results and caveats: V-gene and J-gene trimming of TCR beta chains was associated with a missense DCLRE1C variant in a later genetic analysis, and the association was replicated in an independent cohort. The authors suggested that the approach could potentially be extended to other disease states and immunological phenotypes. Most TCR sequences were observed very rarely across donors, whereas some public TCRs were present in many individuals. Because HLA typing was unavailable for some donors at each locus, only the typed subset was used in association tests. Some IMGT-functional V segments, including TRBV6-2 and TRBV6-3, could not be distinguished by the 87-base-pair reads and were therefore excluded. The classifier was reported to diagnose cytomegalovirus status with high specificity and sensitivity in both the original cohort and the validation cohort. Compared with the approximately 710-donor mean, donors in an Asian-associated ancestry cluster had fewer N-insertions in productive TCRs, according to a later genetic analysis. In an earlier analysis of roughly 560 of the donors, most TCR beta V segments were observed in productive rearrangements about 87% or about 30% of the time, broadly matching IMGT annotations. A later analysis found that TCR association rates varied across HLA loci, with DRB1 alleles showing the most associated TCRs and HLA-C alleles the fewest. A further reported finding was that TCR beta sequences accurately predicted the HLA-A and HLA-B alleles for most subjects in the first cohort. Correlated functional status among segregating V segments might reflect linkage disequilibrium, but an unknown experimental factor could not be ruled out. In a later analysis, HLA-associated TCR beta chains showed more clonal expansion and lower generation probabilities than non-associated chains that were equally common. The sequencing pipeline was judged likely to have produced a cluster of highly shared sequence variants as a technical artifact. Several of the top co-occurrence clusters appeared to be linked to parvovirus B19, influenza, CMV and Epstein-Barr virus, according to a later analysis. The cohort was sequenced for TCR beta chains only, and without alpha or paired-chain data the features that could be detected were limited. CMV serostatus was the only immune exposure information available for the cohort. Specific HLA alleles were associated with 15,000 to 20,000 TCR beta sequences at a false discovery rate of 0.05 in a later analysis. Because counts were too low, about 18 rarely observed V segments, including chromosome 9 orphons, were left out of the earlier analysis of a few hundred of the donors. When HLA alleles, especially DR and DQ, strongly co-occurred, attributing TCR associations to individual alleles was difficult. Presence/absence analyses assumed roughly uniform sequencing depth across donors, an assumption that may not hold. The study gave a list of about 170 TCR beta chains associated with cytomegalovirus. A later analysis found that most CMV-associated TCR beta chains appeared HLA-restricted, with HLA associations seemingly driven largely by CMV exposure. In vitro tests confirmed that a few of the cytomegalovirus-associated TCR beta chains recognize cytomegalovirus antigens.

The CDR3 holds 16 amino acids from the cysteine to the phenylalanine. The entry retains the CDR3 DNA only, 48 bases that are in frame from base 1. V drops 0 bases and J drops 0 bases, leaving 10 bases in between. CDR1 and CDR2 were assigned from the germline V gene as SGHDT and YYEEEE. In total, roughly 670 healthy bone marrow donors made up the cohort. Cohort members were all nominally healthy when sampled, although unrecorded immune exposures were likely present. The donor was CMV seronegative and belonged to the group of under 400 seronegative cohort members. A peripheral blood sample was provided by each donor, and peripheral blood mononuclear cells were used for TCR beta sequencing. Genomic DNA was extracted from the blood cell samples with the Qiagen DNeasy Blood Extraction Kit. This clone appeared a few times. Its antigen remains unidentified. Per-nucleotide qualities are absent, and no much larger clonotype sits a single base away.

Receptor libraries were prepared by the immunoSEQ multiplex PCR assay. For the multiplex PCR, a mixture combining 60 forward primers for TCR Vbeta segments and 13 reverse primers for TCR Jbeta segments was used. Amplification of the CDR3 region of rearranged TCR beta genes was performed with a multiplex PCR assay on genomic DNA. On the Illumina HiSeq System, the amplified TCR beta libraries were sequenced as 87-base-pair reads. Processing in the source paper ran as follows. A later analysis counted tens of millions of unique TCR beta chains across the 700 or so repertoires, and around 9.9 million of these chains were shared by at least two donors. A nearest-neighbor algorithm error-corrected the raw reads and collapsed the reads into unique sequences, merging closely related sequences to remove PCR and sequencing errors. To assign V, D and J gene segments, CDR3 sequences were aligned to IMGT reference sequences. For a sequence to be retained, a match of at least six nucleotides was required to both a V gene segment and a J gene segment. Rearrangements were called productive when the CDR3 lacked stop codons and stayed in frame with V and J; all others were non-productive. Following IMGT convention, CDR3 was defined as the stretch from the second conserved V-encoded cysteine to the conserved J-encoded phenylalanine. In an earlier analysis of more than 550 of the donors, sequences lacking an unambiguous match to a single V gene segment were excluded. An earlier analysis of almost 600 of the donors classified V segments as functional when productive rearrangements were above 56.7% and as segregating when the standard deviation between donors was above 5%. A statistical classification framework was built for diagnosing cytomegalovirus status from the catalog of TCR beta chain sequences. In a later analysis, TCR nucleotide sequences were compared against IMGT/GENE-DB human TR gene sequences so that V and J genes could be assigned. Using the TCRdist pipeline, a later analysis assigned CDR3 sequences along with most-parsimonious VDJ recombination scenarios. In a later analysis, each TCR beta chain was defined by its CDR3 amino acid sequence together with its V-gene family, and reads lacking a unique V-gene family were excluded. As a way to deal with suspected cross-contamination and a sequencing artifact, a later analysis dropped 640 or so nucleotide sequences that were highly shared and had low generation probability. For each public chain, a later analysis derived a clonal expansion index from normalized ranks of inferred template counts within each repertoire. A later analysis computed generation probabilities with a VDJ recombination model fitted to out-of-frame rearrangements, and checked the results against IGoR. In a later analysis, hypergeometric tests were used to score TCR-TCR, TCR-HLA and TCR-CMV co-occurrence, with a repertoire-size bias correction applied to TCR pairs. In a later analysis, false discovery rates were estimated by permuting HLA or CMV assignments 20 times. In a later analysis, co-occurring TCRs were grouped using DBSCAN, with TCRdist sequence similarity added in when clustering inside HLA-allele-positive subsets. Co-occurrence clustering excluded repertoires with fewer than 30,000 or more than 120,000 public chains, plus five with anomalous nucleotide sharing. TCRdb stores this immuneACCESS table with in-frame sequences only. Part of the clones is absent; in the studies checked, under half of the shortfall reflects unresolved V genes, and no reason is known for the rest. The V and J calls and the clone size are those of that table, but D and trimming were determined from the DNA. Present in this sample are just over 95,000 clones, 77% of which were seen just once. The ten largest clonotypes hold 4.9% of the sample.

The sample comprised PBMCs. This sequence originates from a woman between 35 and 50 years old in good health and CMV-seronegative. The rearranged chain carries TRBV5-6 and TRBJ2-1; a tentative D call is TRBD2 (7 bases match). The nucleotide sequence is TGTGCCAGCAGCTTGGTGGGGGGGGCCTCCTACAATGAGCAGTTCTTC. This encodes CASSLVGGASYNEQFF. Outside the CDR3, residues come from the reference TRBV5-6 and TRBJ2-1 proteins, so the full variable domain is: DAGVTQSPTHLIKTRGQQVTLRCSPKSGHDTVSWYQQALGQGPQFIFQYYEEEERQRGNFPDRFSGHQFPNYSSELNVNALLLGDSALYLCASSLVGGASYNEQFFGPGTRLTVL.